These 25 T cell receptor beta chains were sequenced from one sample in a study of Ad26.COV2.S vaccination and SARS-CoV-2 variants. As to treatment: some 20 received Ad26.COV2.S at low or high dose, single or two shots; roughly five received placebo; per-sample allocation not given. Collection of samples fell on day 63 after the first vaccine or placebo injection. The repertoire was sequenced with immunoSEQ multiplex PCR; TCRdb's copy has only in-frame clones and lacks some. The sample gives hundreds of thousands of clones, roughly 81% of which show up once; roughly 3.3% is in the top ten. The sample here was peripheral blood, taken in a trial of Ad26.COV2.S vaccine versus placebo. Every receptor here comes from a person aged 18-65 years who received the Ad26.COV2.S COVID-19 vaccine or a placebo.

V gene TRBV6-1 combines with J gene TRBJ2-7; tentative D call: TRBD2 (6 bases). This CDR3 comprises 15 residues. V was pared by 2 bases and J by 0 bases, with 11 bases between. Germline loops: CDR1 MNHNS, CDR2 SASEGT. The DNA of the CDR3 is TGTGCCAGCAGTGAATTGGGGGGTACCTCCTACGAGCAGTACTTC. Its protein product is CASSELGGTSYEQYF.

This chain joins TRBV19 and TRBJ2-6, with TRBD1 matching over 8 bases. This CDR3 comprises 17 residues. With V trimmed by 5 bases and J by 4 bases, 10 bases remained unmatched. The germline CDR1 and CDR2 sequences are LNHDA and SQIVND (reference sequence). This chain's CDR3 is CASSPQGADLGANVLTF. CDR3 in DNA: TGTGCCAGTAGTCCCCAGGGGGCGGATCTGGGGGCCAACGTCCTGACTTTC.

The chain is built from TRBV6-5 and TRBJ1-2; maybe TRBD1 (6 bases). V was pared by 6 bases and J by 2 bases, with 13 bases between. This CDR3 region has 14 residues. The germline V gene encodes CDR1 MNHEY and CDR2 SVGAGI. CDR3 DNA sequence: TGTGCCAGCAGCCGGACAGACCAAAACTATGGCTACACCTTC. Its translation: CASSRTDQNYGYTF.

This clone was counted between two and nine times. The chain links TRBV15 to TRBJ1-3; D is perhaps TRBD1 (5 bases). V was pared by 0 bases and J by 3 bases, with 18 bases between. In germline, CDR1 is LNHNV, CDR2 YYDKDF (reference sequence). The CDR3 is 18 residues long. CDR3 residues: CATSRDIRALRRGNTIYF. The DNA of the CDR3 is TGTGCCACCAGCAGAGATATCAGGGCCTTACGTCGTGGAAACACCATATATTTT.

The rearrangement links TRBV7-2 to TRBJ1-2; D perhaps matches TRBD1 (5 bases). Trimming removed 0 bases from V and 5 bases from J, with 10 bases in between. This CDR3 spans 14 amino acids. CDR1 is SGHTA, CDR2 FQGNSA, per germline. The CDR3 nucleotides are TGTGCCAGCAGCTTAGCGGGGCTAAATTATGGCTACACCTTC. Translating it yields CASSLAGLNYGYTF.

V is TRBV19 and J is TRBJ2-2, with TRBD2 identical over 8 bases. The CDR3 extends over 15 amino acids. Germline V gene lookup returns CDR1 LNHDA and CDR2 SQIVND (reference sequence). V shed 3 bases and J 5 bases; nucleotides not matched to a gene: 5. CDR3 residues: CASSIGTSITGELFF. The DNA of the CDR3 is TGTGCCAGTAGTATCGGGACTAGTATTACCGGGGAGCTGTTTTTT.

The chain is built from TRBV6-5 and TRBJ2-6; a possible D gene is TRBD2 (6 bases). Germline values: CDR1 MNHEY, CDR2 SVGAGI. The V end lost 2 bases, the J end lost 1 base, and 9 bases lay between the germline ends. This CDR3 is built from 16 residues. The CDR3 spells CASSYRTTSGANVLTF. The DNA for the CDR3 is TGTGCCAGCAGTTACCGGACTACGTCTGGGGCCAACGTCCTGACTTTC.

The chain uses TRBV4-3 and TRBJ2-1; 12 nucleotides align to TRBD2. This CDR3 is built from 17 residues. After removal of 0 bases from V and 2 bases from J, the junction contained 2 bases not matched to a gene. In germline, CDR1 is LGHNA, CDR2 YSLEER. The CDR3 nucleotides are TGCGCCAGCAGCCAAGATAGGACTAGCGGGACCTACAATGAGCAGTTCTTC. The encoded protein is CASSQDRTSGTYNEQFF.

The chain links TRBV18 to TRBJ1-1, with D perhaps TRBD1 (6 bases). Trimming removed 5 bases at V and 3 bases at J, with 10 bases between. The CDR3 runs to 13 residues. Germline V gives CDR1 KGHSH, CDR2 LQKENI. CDR3 in DNA: TGTGCCAGCTCAGGAGGGGGGGACACTGAAGCTTTCTTT. Protein: CASSGGGDTEAFF.

The chain employs TRBV10-3 and TRBJ1-5; 7 positions agree with TRBD1. Germline trimming cut 8 bases from V and 0 bases from J; bases unmatched to any gene: 7. Germline V lookup: CDR1 ENHRY, CDR2 SYGVKD. The length of the CDR3 is 15 residues. CDR3 in DNA: TGTGCCATCGCCGGGACAGCAAATAGCAATCAGCCCCAGCATTTT. Its translation is CAIAGTANSNQPQHF.

The V and J genes are TRBV4-1 and TRBJ2-7, with D hard to call. CDR3 size: 12 residues. V lost 1 base, J lost 7 bases, and 8 bases lay in between. The germline gives CDR1 MGHRA, CDR2 YSYEKL. The CDR3 here is CASSQVSQEQYF. In nucleotides, the CDR3 is TGCGCCAGCAGCCAAGTATCACAAGAGCAGTACTTC.

This chain links TRBV15 with TRBJ2-7; perhaps D is TRBD1 or TRBD2 (5 bases each). The CDR3 has 14 amino acids. V shed 3 bases and J shed 0 bases, with 9 bases lying between them. Germline loops: CDR1 LNHNV, CDR2 YYDKDF (reference sequence). The DNA of the CDR3 is TGTGCCACCAGCAGGGGTGGGGGCTCCTACGAGCAGTACTTC. Translating gives CATSRGGGSYEQYF.

The chain carries TRBV9 and TRBJ1-6, with D perhaps TRBD1 (6 bases). The CDR3 covers 15 residues. Germline V gene lookup returns CDR1 SGDLS and CDR2 YYNGEE. Trimming cost V 6 bases and J 0 bases, with 10 bases left between them. CDR3 in amino acids: CASKTGSSYNSPLHF. CDR3 nucleotide sequence: TGTGCCAGCAAAACAGGGAGCTCCTATAATTCACCCCTCCACTTT.

V is TRBV28 and J is TRBJ2-5, with 8 bases identical to TRBD1. This CDR3 region has 17 residues. Germline V lookup: CDR1 MDHEN, CDR2 SYDVKM. Trimming at V came to 5 bases and at J to 1 base, leaving 12 bases not matched to a gene. The CDR3 DNA follows: TGTGCCAGCAGTACCTTCGACAGGGGCCCCTTCCAAGAGACCCAGTACTTC. It yields the protein CASSTFDRGPFQETQYF. The whole variable domain, remainder taken from reference TRBV28 and TRBJ2-5, is DVKVTQSSRYLVKRTGEKVFLECVQDMDHENMFWYRQDPGLGLRLIYFSYDVKMKEKGDIPEGYSVSREKKERFSLILESASTNQTSMYLCASSTFDRGPFQETQYFGPGTRLLVL.

V usage is TRBV5-6 and J usage is TRBJ2-7, with 10 bases fitting TRBD2. This CDR3 is 14 amino acids long. The J segment lost 3 bases and the V segment lost 6 bases, leaving 6 bases of the junction unmatched. Germline loops: CDR1 SGHDT, CDR2 YYEEEE. The CDR3 spells CASTAGTSVYEQYF. DNA for the CDR3: TGTGCCAGCACCGCCGGGACTAGCGTCTACGAGCAGTACTTC.

This clone occurred once. Mismatch with germline at one junction end may stem from a read error. The gene calls are TRBV6-1 and TRBJ2-7; no definite D call. The germline V gene has CDR1 MNHNS and CDR2 SASEGT. The CDR3 is 11 residues long. The CDR3 loop is CASSEQHLPDF. The CDR3 nucleotides are TGTGCCAGCAGTGAACAACACCTGCCTGACTTC.

The chain is built from TRBV4-3 and TRBJ1-3, with no clear D. The V gene lost 0 bases and the J gene lost 0 bases, with 3 bases spanning the gap. CDR1 is LGHNA, CDR2 YSLEER, per germline. There are 14 residues in the CDR3. CDR3 amino acids: CASSQESSGNTIYF. CDR3 nucleotide sequence: TGCGCCAGCAGCCAAGAGAGCTCTGGAAACACCATATATTTT.

The chain links TRBV9 to TRBJ1-2; no clear D. V dropped 0 bases and J dropped 3 bases, with 12 bases sitting between them. This CDR3 spans 15 amino acids. Germline assignment: CDR1 SGDLS and CDR2 YYNGEE. The CDR3 DNA reads as TGTGCCAGCAGCGTAGCCGACCGGACGGACTATGGCTACACCTTC. It encodes CASSVADRTDYGYTF.

V and J are TRBV4-3 and TRBJ2-1; 7 bases are a match to TRBD1. V was clipped by 5 bases and J by 6 bases; unmatched bases: 13. The CDR3 spans 16 residues. Per germline, CDR1 LGHNA and CDR2 YSLEER. CDR3 DNA: TGCGCCAGCAGCAGCGACAGGGTTAGCGAGGTCAATGAGCAGTTCTTC. Translated, it gives CASSSDRVSEVNEQFF.

The CDR3 sequence: CASSRQGLAYDEQYF. In nucleotides, the CDR3 is TGCGCCAGCAGCCGGCAGGGGCTAGCCTATGACGAGCAGTACTTC. The gene calls are TRBV4-1 and TRBJ2-7; tentatively, D is TRBD1 (6 bases). V lost 4 bases, J lost 5 bases, and 18 bases lay in between. The CDR3 length is 15 residues. The germline gives CDR1 MGHRA, CDR2 YSYEKL.

V gene TRBV29-1 combines with J gene TRBJ2-7; TRBD2 matches 12 bases. The germline V gene has CDR1 SQVTM and CDR2 ANQGSEA. This CDR3 region has 16 residues. V lost 7 bases to trimming and J lost 2 bases; unmatched junction nucleotides: 12. The CDR3 here is CSAAPRLAGAAYEQYF. In DNA form, the CDR3 reads TGCAGCGCTGCCCCTAGACTAGCGGGAGCGGCCTACGAGCAGTACTTC.

The chain carries TRBV11-2 and TRBJ1-2; TRBD1 aligns across 8 bases. This CDR3 has 14 amino acids. With 7 bases clipped from V and 0 bases from J, the junction kept 4 bases outside the gene matches. The germline CDR1 and CDR2 sequences are SGHAT and FQNNGV. Here the CDR3 reads CASTRTGTNYGYTF. The CDR3 DNA reads TGTGCCAGCACCCGGACAGGGACTAACTATGGCTACACCTTC.

About this clone itself: Relative to the germline gene, one junction end is altered; a read error may explain this. The chain recombines TRBV5-1 with TRBJ2-5; no clear D. The CDR3 loop spans 16 amino acids. Germline CDR1 reads SGHRS; CDR2 reads YFSETQ. The CDR3 reads CASSPSGGAYHETQYF. The CDR3 bases are TGCGCCAGCAGCCCGTCAGGCGGTGCTTACCATGAGACCCAGTACTTC.

The chain is built from TRBV4-3 and TRBJ1-1; TRBD1 agrees at 7 bases. V was clipped by 3 bases and J by 6 bases; unmatched bases: 13. This CDR3 is 16 amino acids long. From germline, CDR1 is LGHNA and CDR2 YSLEER. CDR3 amino acids: CASSQETGLFSPEAFF. The DNA of the CDR3 is TGCGCCAGCAGCCAGGAGACAGGGCTCTTCTCCCCTGAAGCTTTCTTT.

The chain links TRBV10-3 to TRBJ2-7, with D perhaps matching TRBD1 (6 bases). The CDR3 has 15 residues. CDR1 and CDR2 (germline): ENHRY, SYGVKD. V gave up 0 bases and J gave up 5 bases, with 14 bases separating them. The CDR3 nucleotides read TGTGCCATCAGTGAGTCGATGGGCAGGGGCAACGAGCAGTACTTC. Translation gives CAISESMGRGNEQYF.